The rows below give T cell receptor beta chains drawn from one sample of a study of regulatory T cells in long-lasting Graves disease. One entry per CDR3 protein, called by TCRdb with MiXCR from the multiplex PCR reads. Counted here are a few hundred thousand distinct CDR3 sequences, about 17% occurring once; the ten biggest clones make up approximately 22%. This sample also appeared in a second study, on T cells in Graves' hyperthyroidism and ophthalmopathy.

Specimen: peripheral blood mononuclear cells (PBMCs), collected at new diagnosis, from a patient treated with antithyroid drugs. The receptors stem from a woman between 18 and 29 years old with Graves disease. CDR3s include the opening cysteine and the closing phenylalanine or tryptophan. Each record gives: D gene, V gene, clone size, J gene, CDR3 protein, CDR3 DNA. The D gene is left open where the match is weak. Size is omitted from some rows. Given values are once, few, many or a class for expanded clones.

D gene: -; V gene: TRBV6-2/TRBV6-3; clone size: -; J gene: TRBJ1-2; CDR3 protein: CASRTRTPLYGYTF; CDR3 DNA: TGTGCCAGCAGAACGAGGACCCCCCTCTATGGCTACACCTTC
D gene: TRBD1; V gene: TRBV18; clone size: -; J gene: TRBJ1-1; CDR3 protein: CASSPLPTGGANTEAFF; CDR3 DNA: TGTGCCAGCTCACCACTCCCGACAGGGGGCGCGAACACTGAAGCTTTCTTT
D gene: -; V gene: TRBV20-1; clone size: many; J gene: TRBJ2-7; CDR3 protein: CSARTPIVAFTYEQYF; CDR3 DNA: TGCAGTGCTAGGACTCCAATTGTAGCGTTTACCTACGAGCAGTACTTC
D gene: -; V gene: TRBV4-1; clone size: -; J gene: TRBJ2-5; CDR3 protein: CASSQDPSQETQYF; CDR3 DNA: TGCGCCAGCAGCCAAGATCCTAGCCAAGAGACCCAGTACTTC
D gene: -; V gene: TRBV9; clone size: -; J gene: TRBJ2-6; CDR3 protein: CASSVGPSGANVLTF; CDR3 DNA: TGTGCCAGCAGCGTAGGGCCCTCTGGGGCCAACGTCCTGACTTTC
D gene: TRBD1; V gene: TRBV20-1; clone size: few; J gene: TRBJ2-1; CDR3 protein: CSARSRTGNSYNEQFF; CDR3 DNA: TGCAGTGCTAGATCTCGGACAGGGAACTCCTACAATGAGCAGTTCTTC
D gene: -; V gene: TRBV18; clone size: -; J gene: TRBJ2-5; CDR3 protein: CASSDEGNQETQYF; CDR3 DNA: TGTGCCAGCTCCGACGAGGGCAACCAAGAGACCCAGTACTTC
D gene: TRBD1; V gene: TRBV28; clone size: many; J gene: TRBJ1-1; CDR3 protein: CASSLHAGGGTEAFF; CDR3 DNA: TGTGCCAGCAGTCTTCACGCAGGGGGGGGGACTGAAGCTTTCTTT
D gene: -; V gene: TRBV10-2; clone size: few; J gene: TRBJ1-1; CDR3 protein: CASRDLGTEAFF; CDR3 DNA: TGCGCCAGCAGGGACCTAGGGACTGAAGCTTTCTTT
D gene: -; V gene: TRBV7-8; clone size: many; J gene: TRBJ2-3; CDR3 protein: CASSYIADSTDTQYF; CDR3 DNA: TGTGCCAGCAGCTATATAGCGGATAGCACAGATACGCAGTATTTT
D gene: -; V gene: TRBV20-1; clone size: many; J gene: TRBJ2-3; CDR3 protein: CSAWTRSTDTQYF; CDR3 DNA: TGCAGTGCTTGGACACGTAGCACAGATACGCAGTATTTT
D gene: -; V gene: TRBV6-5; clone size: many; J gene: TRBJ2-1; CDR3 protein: CASSYASSYNEQFF; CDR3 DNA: TGTGCCAGCAGTTATGCCAGCTCCTACAATGAGCAGTTCTTC
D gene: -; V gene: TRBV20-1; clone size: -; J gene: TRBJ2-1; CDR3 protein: CSAPEPTYNEQFF; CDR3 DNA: TGCAGTGCTCCCGAGCCCACCTACAATGAGCAGTTCTTC
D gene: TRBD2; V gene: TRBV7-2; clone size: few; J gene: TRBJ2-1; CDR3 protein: CASSLASGISSYNEQFF; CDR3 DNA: TGTGCCAGCAGCTTAGCTAGCGGGATTTCCTCCTACAATGAGCAGTTCTTC
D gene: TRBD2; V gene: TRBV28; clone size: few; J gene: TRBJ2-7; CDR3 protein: CASHPTGLAGSFSYEQYF; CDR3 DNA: TGTGCCAGCCACCCGACGGGATTAGCGGGATCCTTCTCCTACGAGCAGTACTTC
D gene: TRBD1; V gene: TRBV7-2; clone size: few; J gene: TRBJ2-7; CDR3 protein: CASSLALSGQGAYEQYF; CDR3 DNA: TGTGCCAGCAGCTTGGCCCTCTCGGGACAGGGGGCTTACGAGCAGTACTTC
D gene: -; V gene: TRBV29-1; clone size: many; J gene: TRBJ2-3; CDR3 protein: CSVSASTDTQYF; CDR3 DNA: TGCAGCGTTTCGGCCAGCACAGATACGCAGTATTTT
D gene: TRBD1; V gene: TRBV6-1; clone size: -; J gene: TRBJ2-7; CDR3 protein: CASNTRQGTYEQYF; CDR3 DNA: TGTGCCAGCAATACCCGACAGGGAACTTACGAGCAGTACTTC
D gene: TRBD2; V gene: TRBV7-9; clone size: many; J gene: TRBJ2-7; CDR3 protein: CASSPTHSGRANEQYF; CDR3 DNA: TGTGCCAGCAGCCCAACCCATAGCGGGAGGGCCAATGAGCAGTACTTC
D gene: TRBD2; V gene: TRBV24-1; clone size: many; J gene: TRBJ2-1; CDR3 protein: CATSDWGTSGYNEQFF; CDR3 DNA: TGTGCCACCAGTGATTGGGGGACTAGCGGATACAATGAGCAGTTCTTC
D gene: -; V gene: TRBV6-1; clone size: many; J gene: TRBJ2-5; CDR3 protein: CASSVYSGGVQETQYF; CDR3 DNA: TGTGCCAGCAGTGTCTATAGCGGAGGTGTCCAAGAGACCCAGTACTTC
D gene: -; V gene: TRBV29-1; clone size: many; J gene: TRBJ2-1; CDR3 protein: CSVEGRDWGANEQFF; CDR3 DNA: TGCAGCGTTGAGGGGCGGGACTGGGGGGCCAATGAGCAGTTCTTC
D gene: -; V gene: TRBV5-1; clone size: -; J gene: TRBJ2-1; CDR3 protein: CASSLADGGLISYNEQFF; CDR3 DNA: TGCGCCAGCAGCTTGGCCGATGGGGGCCTCATCTCCTACAATGAGCAGTTCTTC
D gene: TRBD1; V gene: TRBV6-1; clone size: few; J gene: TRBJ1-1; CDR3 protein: CASSERDREAFF; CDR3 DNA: TGTGCCAGCAGTGAAAGGGACAGGGAAGCTTTCTTT
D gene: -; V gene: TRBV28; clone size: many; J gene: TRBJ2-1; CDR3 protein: CASRGNPLYNEQFF; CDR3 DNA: TGTGCCAGCAGGGGGAATCCCCTGTACAATGAGCAGTTCTTC
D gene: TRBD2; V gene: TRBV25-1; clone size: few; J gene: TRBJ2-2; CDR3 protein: CASSNSPGTSGMTGELFF; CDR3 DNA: TGTGCCAGCAGTAACTCCCCCGGGACTAGCGGGATGACCGGGGAGCTGTTTTTT
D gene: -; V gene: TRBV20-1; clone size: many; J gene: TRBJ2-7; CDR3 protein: CSARIVAALSYEQYF; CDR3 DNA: TGCAGTGCTAGAATAGTGGCAGCGTTATCCTACGAGCAGTACTTC
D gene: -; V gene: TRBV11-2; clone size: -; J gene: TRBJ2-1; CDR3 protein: CASSLWVAEPYNEQFF; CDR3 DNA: TGTGCCAGCAGCTTATGGGTAGCGGAACCCTACAATGAGCAGTTCTTC
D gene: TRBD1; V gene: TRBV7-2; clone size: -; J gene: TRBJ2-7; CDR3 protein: CAWRGQGGEQYF; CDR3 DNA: TGTGCCTGGAGGGGACAGGGGGGCGAGCAGTACTTC
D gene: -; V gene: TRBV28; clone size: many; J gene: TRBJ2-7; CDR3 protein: CASSPPPDISYEQYF; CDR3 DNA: TGTGCCAGCAGCCCCCCCCCGGACATCTCCTACGAGCAGTACTTC
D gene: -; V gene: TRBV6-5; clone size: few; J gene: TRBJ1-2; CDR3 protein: CASSYQDGLYGYTF; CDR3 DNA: TGTGCCAGCAGTTACCAGGACGGACTGTATGGCTACACCTTC
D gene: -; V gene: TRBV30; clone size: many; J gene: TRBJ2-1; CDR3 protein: CAWSRAGNEQFF; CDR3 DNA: TGTGCCTGGAGTAGGGCGGGAAATGAGCAGTTCTTC
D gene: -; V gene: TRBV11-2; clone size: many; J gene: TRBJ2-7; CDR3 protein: CASSRGLEQYF; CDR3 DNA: TGTGCCAGCAGCCGCGGGCTCGAGCAGTACTTC
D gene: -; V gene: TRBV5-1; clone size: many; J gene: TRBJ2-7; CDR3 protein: CASSFDREQYF; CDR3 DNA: TGCGCCAGCAGCTTCGACCGCGAGCAGTACTTC
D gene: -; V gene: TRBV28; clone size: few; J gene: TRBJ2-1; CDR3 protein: CASSLGATNEQFF; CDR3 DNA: TGTGCCAGCAGTTTGGGTGCCACCAATGAGCAGTTCTTC
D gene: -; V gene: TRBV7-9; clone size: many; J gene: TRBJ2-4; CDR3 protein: CASSLGLGKNIQYF; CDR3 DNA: TGTGCCAGCAGCTTAGGTCTCGGGAAAAACATTCAGTACTTC
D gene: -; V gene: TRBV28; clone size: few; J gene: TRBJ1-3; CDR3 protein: CASSSSGDSGNTIYF; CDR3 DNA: TGTGCCAGCAGTTCCTCAGGGGACTCTGGAAACACCATATATTTT
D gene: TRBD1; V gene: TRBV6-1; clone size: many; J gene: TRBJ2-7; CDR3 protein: CASRRGQRSYEQYF; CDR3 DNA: TGTGCCAGCAGACGGGGACAGCGCTCCTACGAGCAGTACTTC
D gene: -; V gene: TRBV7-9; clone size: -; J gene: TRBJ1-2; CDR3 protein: CASSLRLGLNFERDYGYTF; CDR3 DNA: TGTGCCAGCAGCTTACGTCTGGGACTCAACTTCGAAAGGGACTATGGCTACACCTTC
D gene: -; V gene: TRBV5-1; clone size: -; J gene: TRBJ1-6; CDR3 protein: CASSLDGGDSPLHF; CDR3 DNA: TGCGCCAGCAGCTTGGACGGGGGGGATTCACCCCTCCACTTT
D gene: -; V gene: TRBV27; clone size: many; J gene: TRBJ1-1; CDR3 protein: CASSLLGAENTEAFF; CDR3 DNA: TGTGCCAGCAGTTTATTGGGGGCCGAGAACACTGAAGCTTTCTTT
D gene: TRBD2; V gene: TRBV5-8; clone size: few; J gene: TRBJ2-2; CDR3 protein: CASKKREIVTGELFF; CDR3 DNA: TGTGCCAGCAAGAAGCGGGAAATTGTGACCGGGGAGCTGTTTTTT
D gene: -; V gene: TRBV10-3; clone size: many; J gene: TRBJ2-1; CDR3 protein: CAISLGENEQFF; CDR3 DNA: TGTGCCATCAGCCTCGGGGAAAATGAGCAGTTCTTC
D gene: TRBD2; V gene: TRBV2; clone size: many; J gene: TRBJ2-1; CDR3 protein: CASSYWTSVRNEQFF; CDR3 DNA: TGTGCCAGCAGCTATTGGACTAGCGTACGCAATGAGCAGTTCTTC
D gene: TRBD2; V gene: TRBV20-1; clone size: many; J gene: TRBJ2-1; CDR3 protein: CSASRAGGYNEQFF; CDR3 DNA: TGCAGTGCTAGCCGAGCGGGGGGATACAATGAGCAGTTCTTC
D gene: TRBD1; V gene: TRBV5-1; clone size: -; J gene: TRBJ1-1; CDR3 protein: CASSYSTGVNTEAFF; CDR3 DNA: TGCGCCAGCAGCTATTCGACAGGGGTGAACACTGAAGCTTTCTTT
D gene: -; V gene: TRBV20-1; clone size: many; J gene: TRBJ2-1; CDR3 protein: CSGRQGRSNEQFF; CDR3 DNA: TGCAGCGGGCGGCAGGGACGCTCCAATGAGCAGTTCTTC
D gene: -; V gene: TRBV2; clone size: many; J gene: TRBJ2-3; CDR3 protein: CASSRGRLDTQYF; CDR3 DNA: TGTGCCAGCAGTAGGGGGAGGTTAGATACGCAGTATTTT
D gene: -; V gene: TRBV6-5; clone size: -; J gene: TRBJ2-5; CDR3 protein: CASSYGGVETQYF; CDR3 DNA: TGTGCCAGCAGTTACGGTGGGGTGGAGACCCAGTACTTC
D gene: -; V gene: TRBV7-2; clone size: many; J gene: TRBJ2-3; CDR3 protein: CASSSLTTDTQYF; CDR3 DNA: TGTGCCAGCAGCTCCCTTACCACAGATACGCAGTATTTT
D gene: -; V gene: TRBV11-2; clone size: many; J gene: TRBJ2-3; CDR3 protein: CASSLLVGFADTQYF; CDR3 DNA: TGTGCCAGCAGCTTATTAGTGGGGTTCGCAGATACGCAGTATTTT
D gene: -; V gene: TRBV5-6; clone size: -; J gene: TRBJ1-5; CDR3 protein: CASSWTQEGNQPQHF; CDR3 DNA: TGTGCCAGCAGCTGGACCCAAGAGGGCAATCAGCCCCAGCATTTT
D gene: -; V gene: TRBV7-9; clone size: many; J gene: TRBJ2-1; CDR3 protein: CASSLAAVIDEQFF; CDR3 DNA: TGTGCCAGCAGCTTAGCAGCCGTTATAGATGAGCAGTTCTTC
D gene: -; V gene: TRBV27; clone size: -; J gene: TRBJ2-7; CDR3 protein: CASSFGPANYEQYF; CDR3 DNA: TGTGCCAGCAGTTTTGGGCCTGCAAACTACGAGCAGTACTTC
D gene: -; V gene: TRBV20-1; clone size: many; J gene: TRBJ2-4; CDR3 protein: CSARDSESAKNIQYF; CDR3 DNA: TGCAGTGCTAGAGATTCAGAATCGGCCAAAAACATTCAGTACTTC
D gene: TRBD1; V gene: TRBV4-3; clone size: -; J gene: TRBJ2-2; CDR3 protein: CASSQGGTGAGELFF; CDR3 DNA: TGCGCCAGCAGCCAAGGCGGGACAGGGGCCGGGGAGCTGTTTTTT
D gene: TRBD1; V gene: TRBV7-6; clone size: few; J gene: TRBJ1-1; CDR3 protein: CASSPPGTVSTEAFF; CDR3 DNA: TGTGCCAGCAGCCCCCCCGGGACAGTGAGCACTGAAGCTTTCTTT
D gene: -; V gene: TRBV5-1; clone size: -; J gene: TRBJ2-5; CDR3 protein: CASSLGFGETQYF; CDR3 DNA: TGCGCCAGCAGCTTGGGGTTTGGAGAGACCCAGTACTTC